These T cell receptor beta chains were read from a single sample in a study of beta chain features in type 1 diabetes. Some clones are missing from TCRdb's copy, which holds only in-frame ones; the method was immunoSEQ multiplex PCR. Of 400,000 or so clones in the sample, over 8.5% were seen once. The specimen sequenced was central memory CD4+ T cells from blood. These receptors all stem from a man in his thirties or forties with type 1 diabetes. Both conserved end residues are part of each CDR3. Fields, in order: CDR3 length, clone size, D gene, J gene, V gene, CDR3 protein, CDR3 DNA. A D gene is named only where the DNA matches it firmly. The size of a clone is reported for some rows only, either as once, few or many, or as a class for expanded clones.

length: 13; size: .; D: .; J: TRBJ2-5; V: TRBV27; CDR3: CASSFGIQETQYF; DNA: TGTGCCAGCAGTTTCGGGATCCAAGAGACCCAGTACTTC
length: 12; size: .; D: .; J: TRBJ1-1; V: TRBV2; CDR3: CATQRDLPEAFF; DNA: TGTGCCACACAAAGAGACCTACCTGAAGCTTTCTTT
length: 13; size: few; D: TRBD1; J: TRBJ2-5; V: TRBV6-5; CDR3: CASSPGGAGTQYF; DNA: TGTGCCAGCAGCCCAGGGGGCGCGGGGACCCAGTACTTC
length: 15; size: .; D: TRBD1; J: TRBJ1-1; V: TRBV5-1; CDR3: CASSLDGTGGREAFF; DNA: TGCGCCAGCAGCTTGGACGGTACAGGGGGCCGTGAAGCTTTCTTT
length: 16; size: once; D: TRBD2; J: TRBJ2-1; V: TRBV30; CDR3: CAWGKSRTSLSGEQFF; DNA: TGTGCCTGGGGGAAAAGTAGGACTAGTCTATCTGGTGAGCAATTCTTC
length: 14; size: few; D: TRBD1; J: TRBJ1-1; V: TRBV6-1; CDR3: CASSERDRASEAFF; DNA: TGTGCCAGCAGTGAAAGGGACAGGGCGTCTGAAGCTTTCTTT
length: 14; size: few; D: .; J: TRBJ2-3; V: TRBV19; CDR3: CASRPSGGSDTQYF; DNA: TGTGCCAGTAGACCGAGCGGAGGATCGGATACGCAGTATTTT
length: 15; size: .; D: TRBD1; J: TRBJ1-2; V: TRBV28; CDR3: CASSWGTGGRSGYTF; DNA: TGTGCCAGCAGTTGGGGGACAGGGGGCAGGTCTGGCTACACCTTC
length: 14; size: .; D: .; J: TRBJ1-5; V: TRBV2; CDR3: CASSERTVGQAQHF; DNA: TGTGCCAGCAGTGAAAGGACGGTGGGTCAGGCCCAGCATTTT
length: 17; size: .; D: .; J: TRBJ2-2; V: TRBV28; CDR3: CASSLWAGTGNTGELFF; DNA: TGTGCCAGCAGTTTATGGGCGGGGACGGGGAACACCGGGGAGCTGTTTTTT
length: 16; size: few; D: .; J: TRBJ2-3; V: TRBV7-8; CDR3: CASSSQGSSRGDTQYF; DNA: TGTGCCAGCAGCTCGCAGGGGTCCTCACGAGGGGATACGCAGTATTTT
length: 16; size: .; D: TRBD1; J: TRBJ2-5; V: TRBV5-4; CDR3: CASSLEGRGYQETQYF; DNA: TGTGCCAGCAGCTTGGAAGGCAGGGGGTACCAAGAGACCCAGTACTTC
length: 15; size: .; D: .; J: TRBJ1-2; V: TRBV19; CDR3: CASSVNRDSNYGYTF; DNA: TGTGCCAGTAGTGTAAACAGGGACTCAAACTATGGCTACACCTTC
length: 15; size: few; D: .; J: TRBJ1-3; V: TRBV30; CDR3: CAWSGGLSLGNTIYF; DNA: TGTGCCTGGAGTGGGGGGCTTTCCTTGGGAAACACCATATATTTT
length: 15; size: few; D: TRBD1; J: TRBJ1-5; V: TRBV9; CDR3: CASSVGQGGNQPQHF; DNA: TGTGCCAGCAGCGTGGGACAGGGTGGCAATCAGCCCCAGCATTTT
length: 14; size: .; D: .; J: TRBJ2-2; V: TRBV4-1; CDR3: CASSHLGRSGELFF; DNA: TGCGCCAGCAGCCATCTAGGGAGGTCCGGGGAGCTGTTTTTT
length: 13; size: few; D: .; J: TRBJ2-1; V: TRBV7-8; CDR3: CASSGSSYNEQFF; DNA: TGTGCCAGCAGCGGAAGCTCCTACAATGAGCAGTTCTTC
length: 12; size: .; D: TRBD1; J: TRBJ1-1; V: TRBV5-4; CDR3: CASRHQGAEAFF; DNA: TGTGCCAGCAGGCACCAGGGGGCTGAAGCTTTCTTT
length: 11; size: few; D: .; J: TRBJ2-5; V: TRBV6-1; CDR3: CASRQDQTQYF; DNA: TGTGCCAGTCGACAGGACCAGACCCAGTACTTC
length: 16; size: .; D: .; J: TRBJ1-3; V: TRBV7-2; CDR3: CASSLGPGATGNTIYF; DNA: TGTGCCAGCAGCTTAGGACCGGGGGCTACTGGAAACACCATATATTTT
length: 13; size: .; D: .; J: TRBJ1-1; V: TRBV5-1; CDR3: CASSLVGDTEAFF; DNA: TGCGCCAGCAGCTTGGTGGGAGACACTGAAGCTTTCTTT
length: 15; size: few; D: .; J: TRBJ1-1; V: TRBV4-1; CDR3: CASSQDFSGNTEAFF; DNA: TGCGCCAGCAGCCAAGATTTCTCAGGGAACACTGAAGCTTTCTTT
length: 14; size: few; D: .; J: TRBJ2-3; V: TRBV29-1; CDR3: CSPILRRPTDTQYF; DNA: TGCAGTCCTATACTCCGGCGACCTACAGATACGCAGTATTTT
length: 13; size: .; D: .; J: TRBJ2-7; V: TRBV6-6; CDR3: CASTGASGAEQYF; DNA: TGTGCCAGCACGGGCGCCTCAGGGGCCGAGCAGTACTTC
length: 15; size: .; D: TRBD1; J: TRBJ2-5; V: TRBV5-1; CDR3: CASSNSPTGEETQYF; DNA: TGCGCCAGCAGCAACTCCCCAACAGGGGAAGAGACCCAGTACTTC
length: 12; size: many; D: .; J: TRBJ1-1; V: TRBV11-1; CDR3: CASSPGYTEAFF; DNA: TGTGCCAGCAGCCCTGGCTATACTGAAGCTTTCTTT
length: 14; size: .; D: .; J: TRBJ2-6; V: TRBV6-5; CDR3: CASFTWSGANVLTF; DNA: TGTGCCAGCTTTACATGGTCCGGGGCCAACGTCCTGACTTTC
length: 20; size: many; D: TRBD2; J: TRBJ2-7; V: TRBV10-3; CDR3: CAISESGTSGRGESRYEQYF; DNA: TGTGCCATCAGTGAGTCCGGCACTAGCGGGAGAGGTGAGAGCAGGTACGAGCAGTACTTC
length: 17; size: .; D: TRBD2; J: TRBJ2-7; V: TRBV4-3; CDR3: CASSQTSGTGGTYEQYF; DNA: TGCGCCAGCAGCCAGACTAGCGGCACTGGGGGAACCTACGAGCAGTACTTC